This T cell receptor beta chain was captured in a study of shared clonotypes between healthy human individuals. Study-level results: Genetic and exposure-history diversity was limited by the small donor number. Sequencing depth was a factor that was expected to affect clonotype sharing among donors. Larger estimated richness was generally recorded for naive subsets relative to memory subsets.

Terminally differentiated effector memory CD45RA+ cells were excluded from the naive CD8 cells, which were CD45RO-negative and positively selected for CCR7. Germline-derived CDR1 and CDR2 are SGHNT and YYREEE (reference sequence). The CDR3 extends over 15 amino acids. Trimming removed 0 bases at V and 8 bases at J, with 17 bases between. This clone was found once. Antigen unknown. TCRdb keeps only in-frame clones here, not all; method: immunoSEQ multiplex PCR. The sample holds roughly 1,800,000 clones, approximately 94% seen once. This chain connects TRBV5-4 to TRBJ1-2; the D is unclear. The sequence was obtained from a man aged 18 to 30 in good health. Sequencing used naive CD8+ T cells sorted from blood. The CDR3 sequence is CASSLARVRAGGYTF. CDR3 nucleotide sequence: TGTGCCAGCAGCTTGGCCCGAGTGAGGGCTGGGGGCTACACCTTC.